The rows below give T cell receptor beta chains drawn from one sample of a study of T cells in Graves' hyperthyroidism and ophthalmopathy. Each CDR3 protein is one row after TCRdb ran MiXCR on the multiplex PCR reads. This repertoire shows about 270,000 distinct CDR3 sequences, approximately 23% found once; its top ten account for roughly 40%. The sequenced sample consisted of blood. Receptors were obtained from a woman aged 40-49 years with Graves' ophthalmopathy. The CDR3 runs from the conserved cysteine through the conserved F or W. D genes are given only for firm matches. Some rows mark clone size as missing; the rest say once, few, many or name a class of expanded clone.

DNA | CDR3 | J | V | size | D
TGTGCCAGCAGTTACAGTGTCTCCTACGAGCAGTACTTC | CASSYSVSYEQYF | TRBJ2-7 | TRBV6-5 | few | -
TGTGCCAGTAGGGCGCCCGCGGGAGGGGGTCTCGAGCAGTACTTC | CASRAPAGGGLEQYF | TRBJ2-7 | TRBV6-1 | many | TRBD2
TGTGCCAGCAGTGAGTCCAGCGGGAGGGCCGCCTACGAGCAGTACTTC | CASSESSGRAAYEQYF | TRBJ2-7 | TRBV25-1 | many | TRBD2
TGCAGTGCGTTGACAGGAAACTATGGCTACACCTTC | CSALTGNYGYTF | TRBJ1-2 | TRBV20-1 | - | -
TGTGCCAGCAGCTTAGGTCAGGGTCCTGAAGCTTTCTTT | CASSLGQGPEAFF | TRBJ1-1 | TRBV7-9 | many | -
TGTGCCAGCAGTTTCGTAGGACGCCGGGCCCGTGGCTATGGCTACACCTTC | CASSFVGRRARGYGYTF | TRBJ1-2 | TRBV6-2/TRBV6-3 | few | -
TGCAGTGCTAGAAAGGCGGACAGGGCCTCCAACGAGCAGTACTTC | CSARKADRASNEQYF | TRBJ2-7 | TRBV20-1 | many | TRBD1
TGTGCCAGCGGCGGACTAGCGGGAGATGGAGATACGCAGTATTTT | CASGGLAGDGDTQYF | TRBJ2-3 | TRBV6-1 | many | TRBD2
TGTGCCAGCGCTGACAGGAACACTGAAGCTTTCTTT | CASADRNTEAFF | TRBJ1-1 | TRBV28 | many | -
TGTGCCAGCAGCGCCGGAGCCTCCCCCTACGAGCAGTACTTC | CASSAGASPYEQYF | TRBJ2-7 | TRBV6-1 | many | -
TGTGCCTGGAGTGGGGACAGGGGGCACTATGGCTACACCTTC | CAWSGDRGHYGYTF | TRBJ1-2 | TRBV30 | - | TRBD1
TGCGCCAGCAGCCAAGGCTTACCCTGGGCCAACGTCCTGACTTTC | CASSQGLPWANVLTF | TRBJ2-6 | TRBV4-1 | many | -
TGCAGTGCTAACCGGGACAGCCAAGAGACCCAGTACTTC | CSANRDSQETQYF | TRBJ2-5 | TRBV20-1 | - | TRBD1
TGTGCCAGCATGGCTAACCAAAACATTCAGTACTTC | CASMANQNIQYF | TRBJ2-4 | TRBV12-3/TRBV12-4 | many | -
TGTGCCAGCATACCAGACACTCCGGTTTTTTATTCACCCCTCCACTTT | CASIPDTPVFYSPLHF | TRBJ1-6 | TRBV28 | many | -